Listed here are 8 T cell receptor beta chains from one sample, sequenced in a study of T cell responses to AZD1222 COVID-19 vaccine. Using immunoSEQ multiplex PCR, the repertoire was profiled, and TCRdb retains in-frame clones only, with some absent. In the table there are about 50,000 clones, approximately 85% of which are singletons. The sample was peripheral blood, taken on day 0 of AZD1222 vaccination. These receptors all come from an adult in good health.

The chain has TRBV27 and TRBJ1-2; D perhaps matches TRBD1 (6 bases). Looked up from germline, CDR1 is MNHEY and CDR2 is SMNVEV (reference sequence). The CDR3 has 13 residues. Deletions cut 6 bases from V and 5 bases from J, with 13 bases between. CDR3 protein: CASSLPTGYGYTF. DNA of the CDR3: TGTGCCAGCAGCCTGCCCACAGGGTATGGCTACACCTTC.

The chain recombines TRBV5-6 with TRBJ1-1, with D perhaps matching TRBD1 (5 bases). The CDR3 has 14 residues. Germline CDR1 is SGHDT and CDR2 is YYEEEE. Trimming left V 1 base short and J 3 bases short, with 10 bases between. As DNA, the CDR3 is TGTGCCAGCAGCTTGCCCAGGGCGGACACTGAAGCTTTCTTT. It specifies CASSLPRADTEAFF.

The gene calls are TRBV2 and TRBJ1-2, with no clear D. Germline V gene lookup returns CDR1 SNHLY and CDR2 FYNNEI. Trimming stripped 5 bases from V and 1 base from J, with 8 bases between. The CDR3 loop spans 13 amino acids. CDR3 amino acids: CASSIDINYGYTF. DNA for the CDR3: TGTGCCAGCAGTATCGACATTAACTATGGCTACACCTTC.

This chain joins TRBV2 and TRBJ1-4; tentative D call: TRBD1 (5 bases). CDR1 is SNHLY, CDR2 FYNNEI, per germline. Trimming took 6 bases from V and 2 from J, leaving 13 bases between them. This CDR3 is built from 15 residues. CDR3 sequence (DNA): TGTGCCAGCAGCCCTCCAGGGATCACTAATGAAAAACTGTTTTTT. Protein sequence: CASSPPGITNEKLFF.

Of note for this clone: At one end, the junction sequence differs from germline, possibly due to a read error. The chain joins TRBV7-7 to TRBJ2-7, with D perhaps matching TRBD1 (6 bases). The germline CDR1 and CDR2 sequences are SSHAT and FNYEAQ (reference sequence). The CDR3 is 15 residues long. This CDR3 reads CASSLAQGTAYEQYF. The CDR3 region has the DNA TGTGCTAGCAGCTTAGCTCAGGGGACGGCCTACGAGCAGTACTTC. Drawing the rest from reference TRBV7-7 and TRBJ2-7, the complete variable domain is GAGVSQSPRYKVTKRGQDVTLRCDPISSHATLYWYQQALGQGPEFLTYFNYEAQPDKSGLPSDRFSAERPEGSISTLTIQRTEQRDSAMYRCASSLAQGTAYEQYFGPGTRLTVT.

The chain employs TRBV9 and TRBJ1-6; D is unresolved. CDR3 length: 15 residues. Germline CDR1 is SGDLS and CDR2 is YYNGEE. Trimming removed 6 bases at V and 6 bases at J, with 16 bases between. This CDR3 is CASTSRATGNSPLHF. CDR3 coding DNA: TGTGCCAGCACCAGCCGGGCCACGGGTAATTCACCCCTCCACTTT.

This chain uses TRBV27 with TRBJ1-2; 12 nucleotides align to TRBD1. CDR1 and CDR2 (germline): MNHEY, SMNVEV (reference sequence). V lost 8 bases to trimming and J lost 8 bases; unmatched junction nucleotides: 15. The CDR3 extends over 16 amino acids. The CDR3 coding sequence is TGTGCCAGCGTCGGGACAGGGGGCGTAGGTGCGCGCGGCTACACCTTC. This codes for CASVGTGGVGARGYTF.

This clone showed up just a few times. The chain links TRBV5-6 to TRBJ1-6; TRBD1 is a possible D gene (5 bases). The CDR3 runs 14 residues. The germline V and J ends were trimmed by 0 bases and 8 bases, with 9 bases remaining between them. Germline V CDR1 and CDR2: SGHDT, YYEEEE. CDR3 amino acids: CASSLARADSPLHF. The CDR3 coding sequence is TGTGCCAGCAGCTTGGCCAGGGCGGATTCACCCCTCCACTTT.